This TCR beta chain was recovered during a study of blood T cell repertoires in COVID-19. Assay used: immunoSEQ multiplex PCR; TCRdb lists only in-frame clones, some missing. The table lists tens of thousands of clones, roughly nine tenths of them singletons. The CDR3 covers 13 residues. Germline CDR1 and CDR2: ENHRY and SYGVKD. V was clipped by 3 bases and J by 4 bases, with 9 bases between them. The sequenced sample consisted of peripheral blood. This sequence was found in an elderly woman with acute or convalescent COVID-19. The chain joins TRBV10-3 to TRBJ2-5; D remains ambiguous. The CDR3 bases are TGTGCCATCAGTGAATCAACGGGAGAGACCCAGTACTTC. It encodes CAISESTGETQYF.